What follows is one T cell receptor (beta chain) and its context. In the authors' workflow: Quantification of nucleated cells was approximated via reference gene primer amplification. Method: immunoSEQ multiplex PCR; TCRdb's copy keeps in-frame clones and lacks some. From that table come the V and J calls and clone size; the DNA was used to work out D and trimming. The sample lists about 80,000 clones; about nine tenths were seen once. The CDR3 runs 11 residues. Between the trimmed V and J ends, which lost 6 bases and 4 bases, there was a span of 6 bases. CDR1 and CDR2 (germline): MNHEY, SVGAGI. These data originate in a study of blood T cell repertoires in COVID-19. Study at large: The samples span acute and convalescent COVID-19 from the United States, Italy and Spain. PBMCs, B-cell-depleted T cells, or T cells were the source of the cDNA or gDNA that made up the material.

The chain recombines TRBV6-5 with TRBJ1-2; D uncertain. Sequencing was performed on peripheral blood. This receptor was taken from an elderly woman with acute or convalescent COVID-19. The DNA for the CDR3 is TGTGCCAGCAGCTCCGGCTATGGCTACACCTTC. This codes for CASSSGYGYTF.